The rows below give T cell receptor beta chains drawn from one sample of a study of metastatic and nonmetastatic thyroid tumors. TCRdb reanalyzed the PCR reads with MiXCR. This sample has about 41,000 clones, with roughly 27% found just once. The sequenced material came from blood. These receptors all come from a male donor with papillary thyroid cancer or a benign thyroid nodule (not recorded which). Some clones in this sample may be carry-over from other donors' samples. CDR3s leave out the opening cysteine and the closing phenylalanine or tryptophan.

j_call,v_call,cdr3_aa
TRBJ2-3,TRBV6-2/TRBV6-3,ASRNLGDTQY
TRBJ1-2,TRBV28,ASSSLQALNYGYT
TRBJ2-2,TRBV20-1,SARNAGTGKEAGELF
TRBJ1-2,TRBV9,ASSVDGNYGYT
TRBJ2-2,TRBV5-6,ASSRDRGAGELF
TRBJ1-1,TRBV19,ASSIDRDRERF
TRBJ2-2,TRBV19,ASNYWTDQAGELF
TRBJ2-2,TRBV3-1,ASSQEGIGGELF
TRBJ1-6,TRBV19,ASTKEYNSPLH
TRBJ2-1,TRBV28,ASRFRDAWGSSGRPLEQF
TRBJ2-3,TRBV6-4,ASSDRAGEDTQY
TRBJ2-5,TRBV28,ASSLADRGRYQETQY
TRBJ1-2,TRBV27,ASSFRGEKGYGYT
TRBJ2-3,TRBV4-2,ASSQREGPDTQY
TRBJ1-2,TRBV27,ARSSRRAGKNYGYT
TRBJ2-3,TRBV6-1,ASSTGSSTTDTQY
TRBJ1-2,TRBV5-1,ASSLQATNYGYT
TRBJ2-1,TRBV4-3,ASSQVVQGEGIHEQF
TRBJ2-7,TRBV11-1,ASSSTGGAPLEQY
TRBJ2-7,TRBV20-1,SARVRDYEQY
TRBJ1-6,TRBV19,ASKDRGSYSYNSPLH
TRBJ2-2,TRBV7-6,ASSSTTGTGELF
TRBJ1-5,TRBV6-1,ASMRDFDQPQH
TRBJ2-1,TRBV12-3/TRBV12-4,ASSFTGGPFNEQF
TRBJ2-7,TRBV20-1,SALNPGQVFFEQY
TRBJ2-1,TRBV28,ASSSPSGQRYEQF
TRBJ2-1,TRBV7-9,ASSSIWAGDSYNEQF
TRBJ2-5,TRBV20-1,SVEPGANQETQY
TRBJ2-7,TRBV7-2,ASSLTGTGIHEQY
TRBJ2-7,TRBV27,ASSSPLSYEQY
TRBJ2-1,TRBV5-8,ASSRGTSSYNEQF
TRBJ2-5,TRBV7-3,ASSHSGARETQY
TRBJ2-1,TRBV10-1,ASSDETLRNEQL
TRBJ2-5,TRBV29-1,SVQTGLAGEETQY
TRBJ1-5,TRBV2,ASTSVEGRGNQPQH
TRBJ1-5,TRBV6-2/TRBV6-3,ASSYVGGPYSNQPQH
TRBJ2-2,TRBV28,ASSLCQETGELF
TRBJ2-1,TRBV4-1,ASSQEPTSGILNEQF
TRBJ1-5,TRBV28,ASSSGGHNQPQH
TRBJ1-1,TRBV12-3/TRBV12-4,ASRRNLLARPEAF